These 28 T cell receptor beta chains were sequenced from one sample in a study of cytomegalovirus exposure and HLA in healthy donors. PCR used 60 Vbeta primers and 13 Jbeta primers. Measured with immunoSEQ multiplex PCR; TCRdb has only the in-frame clones, and not every one. This table has some 120,000 clones, around 67% appearing once. The sample comprised PBMCs. The receptors derive from a woman aged 35 to 49 in good health and CMV-seronegative.

This chain uses TRBV6-5 with TRBJ2-7, with a weak D call TRBD1 (6 bases). From germline, CDR1 is MNHEY and CDR2 SVGAGI. Between the trimmed V and J ends, which lost 1 base and 2 bases, there was a span of 12 bases. This CDR3 is built from 15 residues. The CDR3 sequence: CASSYFRGTTYEQYF. The DNA of the CDR3 is TGTGCCAGCAGTTACTTCAGGGGAACCACCTACGAGCAGTACTTC.

The gene calls are TRBV4-3 and TRBJ2-6; 7 bases line up with TRBD1. This CDR3 comprises 19 residues. Germline V gene lookup returns CDR1 LGHNA and CDR2 YSLEER. The ends lost 3 bases at V and 1 base at J; junction bases unmatched: 12. The CDR3 here is CASSQWTGTDTSGANVLTF. The CDR3 nucleotides read TGCGCCAGCAGCCAGTGGACCGGGACAGATACTTCTGGGGCCAACGTCCTGACTTTC.

This chain connects TRBV19 to TRBJ2-1; 9 bases match TRBD1. Trimming removed 5 bases from V and 5 bases from J; junction bases left unmatched: 7. The CDR3 is 15 residues long. Germline assignment: CDR1 LNHDA and CDR2 SQIVND (reference sequence). The CDR3 spells CASSPRGTGNNEQFF. The CDR3 nucleotides read TGTGCCAGTAGTCCCAGGGGGACAGGGAACAATGAGCAGTTCTTC.

This chain joins TRBV7-9 and TRBJ2-1, with 7 bases aligning to TRBD1. There are 17 residues in the CDR3. Germline V gives CDR1 SEHNR, CDR2 FQNEAQ (reference sequence). V gave up 4 bases and J gave up 2 bases; unmatched junction bases: 11. The DNA for the CDR3 is TGTGCCAGCAGCTCCACGAGACAGGGTATCCCCTACAATGAGCAGTTCTTC. Translating gives CASSSTRQGIPYNEQFF. The full variable domain, completed using reference TRBV7-9 and TRBJ2-1, is DTGVSQNPRHKITKRGQNVTFRCDPISEHNRLYWYRQTLGQGPEFLTYFQNEAQLEKSRLLSDRFSAERPKGSFSTLEIQRTEQGDSAMYLCASSSTRQGIPYNEQFFGPGTRLTVL.

The chain carries TRBV6-1 and TRBJ2-7; TRBD1 matches 8 bases. J lost 8 bases, V lost 6 bases, and 9 bases had no gene match. Germline CDR1 and CDR2: MNHNS and SASEGT. The CDR3 runs 13 residues. The DNA of the CDR3 is TGTGCCAGCAGGGGGACAGGCACGGACCAGCAGTACTTC. Amino acids: CASRGTGTDQQYF.

This clone occurred once. The V and J genes are TRBV5-1 and TRBJ1-1; the D gene is possibly TRBD1 (6 bases). Germline values: CDR1 SGHRS, CDR2 YFSETQ. V was trimmed by 2 bases and J by 4 bases, leaving 12 bases between them. CDR3 length: 14 residues. The CDR3 DNA reads TGCGCCAGCAGCTTCAGGGGCTGGGGCACTGAAGCTTTCTTT. Translating it yields CASSFRGWGTEAFF.

The chain recombines TRBV11-1 with TRBJ1-1, with D perhaps matching TRBD1 (5 bases). Germline loops: CDR1 SGHAT, CDR2 FQDESV (reference sequence). The CDR3 extends over 13 amino acids. The V gene lost 4 bases and the J gene lost 4 bases, with 10 bases spanning the gap. The CDR3 sequence is CASSSSTGTEAFF. In nucleotides, the CDR3 is TGTGCCAGCAGCTCCTCAACAGGCACTGAAGCTTTCTTT.

The chain is built from TRBV10-3 and TRBJ1-1, with a possible D match to TRBD1 (5 bases). Germline V gives CDR1 ENHRY, CDR2 SYGVKD. With 2 bases removed from V and 6 bases from J, the gap between germline ends came to 13 bases. The length of the CDR3 is 14 residues. DNA for the CDR3: TGTGCCATCAGTGAGGGTCAGGGAAGGGCTGAAGCTTTCTTT. Protein: CAISEGQGRAEAFF.

The chain recombines TRBV7-8 with TRBJ1-6; 9 positions match TRBD1. After removal of 1 base from V and 9 bases from J, the junction contained 4 bases not matched to a gene. Germline assignment: CDR1 SGHVS and CDR2 FQNEAQ. The CDR3 sequence is 15 residues long. In DNA, the CDR3 is TGTGCCAGCAGCTTAGGGGGACAGGGAGGTTCACCCCTCCACTTT. It translates to CASSLGGQGGSPLHF.

This rearrangement joins TRBV5-1 to TRBJ2-7, with 9 bases aligning to TRBD2. Germline CDR1 reads SGHRS; CDR2 reads YFSETQ. The CDR3 consists of 16 residues. Trimming removed 4 bases from V and 5 bases from J; junction bases left unmatched: 13. In DNA form, the CDR3 reads TGCGCCAGCAGCCCCCCCTTGCGGGAGGGAAAGGACGAGCAGTACTTC. This translates into CASSPPLREGKDEQYF.

The V call is TRBV10-2, the J call TRBJ2-6; 9 positions agree with TRBD1. V was pared by 6 bases and J by 0 bases, with 0 bases of the junction left unmatched. Germline V gene lookup returns CDR1 WSHSY and CDR2 SAAADI. The CDR3 is 15 amino acids. For the CDR3, the DNA is TGCGCCAGCAGGACAGGGGGCTCTGGGGCCAACGTCCTGACTTTC. As protein: CASRTGGSGANVLTF.

V is TRBV4-2 and J is TRBJ2-1; TRBD2 matches at 8 bases. J was trimmed by 8 bases and V by 1 base; bases with no gene match: 13. Germline assignment: CDR1 LGHNA and CDR2 YNFKEQ. The CDR3 has 17 residues. CDR3 in DNA: TGTGCCAGCAGCCAAGTGCGGCCCAGCGGGAGCTCTTATGAGCAGTTCTTC. Protein product: CASSQVRPSGSSYEQFF.

The rearrangement joins TRBV5-8 to TRBJ1-3; no clear D. This CDR3 is 16 amino acids long. CDR1 and CDR2 (germline): SGHTS, YDEGEE. V was shortened by 4 bases and J by 0 bases, with 14 bases between the two germline ends. The CDR3 loop reads CASSGGPQLSGNTIYF. The CDR3 DNA follows: TGTGCCAGCAGCGGAGGTCCGCAACTCTCTGGAAACACCATATATTTT.

The chain employs TRBV2 and TRBJ1-6, with D possibly matching TRBD1 (5 bases). V shed 8 bases and J shed 7 bases, with 15 bases lying between them. Looked up from germline, CDR1 is SNHLY and CDR2 is FYNNEI. The CDR3 runs 14 residues. CDR3 bases: TGTGCCAGCTCAGGGAGGCGGATAAATTCACCCCTCCACTTT. Translation: CASSGRRINSPLHF.

The chain joins TRBV30 to TRBJ2-1, with 13 bases lining up with TRBD2. Unmatched junction bases numbered 6, after V lost 2 bases and J lost 5 bases. This CDR3 has 16 residues. The V gene's germline CDR1 is GTSNPN and CDR2 SVGIG (reference sequence). The CDR3 DNA is TGTGCCTGGAGTCCTGGGACTAGCGGGACCCACAATGAGCAGTTCTTC. It encodes CAWSPGTSGTHNEQFF. Looking up the rest from reference TRBV30 and TRBJ2-1 gives the full variable domain: SQTIHQWPATLVQPVGSPLSLECTVEGTSNPNLYWYRQAAGRGLQLLFYSVGIGQISSEVPQNLSASRPQDRQFILSSKKLLLSDSGFYLCAWSPGTSGTHNEQFFGPGTRLTVL.

The chain uses TRBV5-5 and TRBJ2-2, with 9 bases aligning to TRBD1. Germline V gene lookup returns CDR1 SGHKS and CDR2 YYEKEE (reference sequence). The CDR3 has 17 amino acids. The V and J ends lost 2 bases and 5 bases, in that order; junction bases with no gene match: 10. The CDR3 DNA sequence: TGTGCCAGCAGCTTCCGGGGGGACAGGGTGCGGACCGGGGAGCTGTTTTTT. Translating gives CASSFRGDRVRTGELFF.

The genes are TRBV9 and TRBJ2-7, with 10 nucleotides matching TRBD2. The CDR3 runs to 14 residues. Germline trimming cut 4 bases from V and 5 bases from J; bases unmatched to any gene: 6. Germline loops: CDR1 SGDLS, CDR2 YYNGEE. CDR3 DNA sequence: TGTGCCAGCAGCCCCCGGACTAGCGGACACGAGCAGTACTTC. As protein: CASSPRTSGHEQYF. Full variable domain (missing parts from reference TRBV9 and TRBJ2-7): DSGVTQTPKHLITATGQRVTLRCSPRSGDLSVYWYQQSLDQGLQFLIQYYNGEERAKGNILERFSAQQFPDLHSELNLSSLELGDSALYFCASSPRTSGHEQYFGPGTRLTVT.

V gene TRBV5-4 combines with J gene TRBJ1-2, with 10 bases aligning to TRBD1. CDR3 length: 15 residues. Unmatched junction bases numbered 3, after V lost 3 bases and J lost 1 base. Germline assignment: CDR1 SGHNT and CDR2 YYREEE (reference sequence). CDR3 sequence reads: CASSSRDRGNYGYTF. As DNA, the CDR3 is TGTGCCAGCAGCTCCCGGGACAGGGGTAACTATGGCTACACCTTC. The full variable domain, in which reference TRBV5-4 and TRBJ1-2 provide the parts outside the CDR3, is ETGVTQSPTHLIKTRGQQVTLRCSSQSGHNTVSWYQQALGQGPQFIFQYYREEENGRGNFPPRFSGLQFPNYSSELNVNALELDDSALYLCASSSRDRGNYGYTFGSGTRLTVV.

This CDR3 reads CASSQTVAAETQYF. CDR3 nucleotides: TGCGCCAGCAGCCAAACGGTAGCCGCCGAGACCCAGTACTTC. J is TRBJ2-5 and V is TRBV4-1; D is unclear. CDR1 is MGHRA and CDR2 is YSYEKL in the germline V gene. The V and J ends lost 2 bases and 5 bases respectively, with 12 bases between them. The CDR3 has 14 residues.

This clone came up once. Because it lacks the conserved phenylalanine or tryptophan at the end, this CDR3 is likely a read error. The chain links TRBV5-5 to TRBJ1-2, with D hard to call. The CDR3 contains 14 residues. From germline, CDR1 is SGHKS and CDR2 YYEKEE (reference sequence). Trimming pared 1 base from V and 2 bases from J, leaving 9 bases between. The CDR3 region is CASSLYGGNYGYTL. The CDR3 DNA is TGTGCCAGCAGCTTGTATGGAGGGAACTATGGCTACACCCTC.

The chain couples TRBV6-5 to TRBJ2-1; 7 nucleotides agree with TRBD2. The germline gives CDR1 MNHEY, CDR2 SVGAGI. V shed 6 bases and J 4 bases; nucleotides not matched to a gene: 9. The CDR3 sequence is 15 residues long. CDR3 sequence reads: CASSDLWGGYNEQFF. CDR3 nucleotide sequence: TGTGCCAGCAGCGATCTGTGGGGGGGGTACAATGAGCAGTTCTTC.

The table lists this clone with a count of one. The V and J genes are TRBV18 and TRBJ1-6; 7 bases fit TRBD1. Germline V gene sequence: CDR1 KGHSH, CDR2 LQKENI. Germline trimming cut 2 bases from V and 7 bases from J; bases unmatched to any gene: 5. CDR3 length equals 15 residues. CDR3 sequence (DNA): TGTGCCAGCTCACCAGACAGGGCAGGGAATTCACCCCTCCACTTT. This encodes CASSPDRAGNSPLHF.

The genes are TRBV5-4 and TRBJ1-1; 7 nucleotides agree with TRBD1. After removal of 4 bases from V and 0 bases from J, the junction contained 3 bases not matched to a gene. Germline V gene sequence: CDR1 SGHNT, CDR2 YYREEE (reference sequence). The CDR3 is 14 amino acids. The chain's CDR3 is CASSIQGMNTEAFF. CDR3 DNA sequence: TGTGCCAGCAGCATACAGGGGATGAACACTGAAGCTTTCTTT.

CDR3 DNA sequence: TGTGCCAGCAACCAAGGGCAGGGGGTGTATGGCTACACCTTC. This encodes CASNQGQGVYGYTF. The chain recombines TRBV6-1 with TRBJ1-2; 7 bases map to TRBD1. CDR3 length: 14 amino acids. Germline lookup yields CDR1 MNHNS and CDR2 SASEGT. J gave up 5 bases and V 7 bases, and 10 bases lay outside the gene matches.

Points on this clone: The CDR3 does not end in the conserved phenylalanine or tryptophan, so this is likely a read error. No DNA is shown, since the ends of the CDR3 on it are uncertain; the CDR3 is the one TCRdb lists. Here the CDR3 reads CASSKRDRGLMV. The chain couples TRBV6-1 to TRBJ1-4; the table assigns TRBD1, which was not confirmed against the DNA. The germline V gene encodes CDR1 MNHNS and CDR2 SASEGT. The length of the CDR3 is 12 amino acids, counting both ends.

V and J are TRBV6-1 and TRBJ1-4; D is unclear. This CDR3 has 14 amino acids. V gave up 3 bases and J gave up 5 bases, with 10 bases separating them. Germline loops: CDR1 MNHNS, CDR2 SASEGT. CDR3 coding DNA: TGTGCCAGCAGTGATACCCTACCAAATGAAAAACTGTTTTTT. This translates into CASSDTLPNEKLFF.

J is TRBJ1-1 and V is TRBV18, with TRBD1 matching 7 bases. V shed 6 bases and J 1 base; nucleotides not matched to a gene: 2. Germline V lookup: CDR1 KGHSH, CDR2 LQKENI. This CDR3 contains 13 residues. CDR3 sequence: CASSGQTNTEAFF. The CDR3 DNA is TGTGCCAGCTCGGGACAGACGAACACTGAAGCTTTCTTT.

The chain employs TRBV28 and TRBJ2-7; possibly TRBD1 for D (6 bases). V was cut by 6 bases and J by 4 bases, with 19 bases left in between. Germline V gives CDR1 MDHEN, CDR2 SYDVKM. The CDR3 runs to 15 residues. The chain's CDR3 is CASRNPQGSGYEQYF. Here the CDR3 DNA reads TGTGCCAGCAGGAACCCACAGGGTTCCGGGTACGAGCAGTACTTC.